This entry concerns a single T cell receptor beta chain. These data originate in a study of blood T cell repertoires in COVID-19. V dropped 2 bases and J dropped 4 bases, with 5 bases sitting between them. The CDR3 length is 12 residues. Germline values: CDR1 LGHDT, CDR2 YNNKEL (reference sequence). Original methodology: Amplification with reference gene primers provided the estimates of nucleated cell counts. Method: immunoSEQ multiplex PCR; TCRdb's copy keeps in-frame clones and lacks some. From that table come the V and J calls and clone size; the DNA was used to work out D and trimming. The profile shows 160,000 or so clones, roughly 87% of them singletons.

This chain links TRBV3-1 (or the pseudogene TRBV3-2) with TRBJ2-5; D is unresolved. The material sequenced was peripheral blood. This sequence originates from a woman in her forties or fifties with acute or convalescent COVID-19. The CDR3 is CASSQPRETQYF. Written as DNA, the CDR3 is TGTGCCAGCAGCCAACCTAGAGAGACCCAGTACTTC.